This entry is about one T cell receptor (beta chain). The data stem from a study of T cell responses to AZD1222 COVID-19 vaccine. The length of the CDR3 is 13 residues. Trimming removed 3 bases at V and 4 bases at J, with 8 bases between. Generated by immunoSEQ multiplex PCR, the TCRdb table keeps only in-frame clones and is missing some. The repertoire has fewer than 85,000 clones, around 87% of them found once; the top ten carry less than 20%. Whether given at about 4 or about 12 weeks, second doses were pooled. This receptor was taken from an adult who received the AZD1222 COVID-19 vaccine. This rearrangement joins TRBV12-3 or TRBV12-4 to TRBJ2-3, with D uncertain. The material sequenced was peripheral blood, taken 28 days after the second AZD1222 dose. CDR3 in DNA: TGTGCCAGCAGTTTCAACAGCCCAGATACGCAGTATTTT. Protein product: CASSFNSPDTQYF.